Described below is a single T cell receptor (beta chain) sequence and its context. The germline V gene has CDR1 KGHDR and CDR2 SFDVKD. V gave up 6 bases and J gave up 3 bases; unmatched junction bases: 6. The CDR3 sequence is 15 residues long. Profiled with immunoSEQ multiplex PCR; TCRdb holds only in-frame clones, not every one. This table holds some 76,000 clones, about 89% found once. The record originates from a study of control samples from healthy donors and cancer patients. The V and J genes are TRBV24-1 and TRBJ2-3; 9 bases are shared with TRBD1. Sequenced: PBMCs. The sequence was obtained from a woman between 45 and 65 years old with colorectal cancer. In nucleotides, the CDR3 is TGTGCCACCAGTAGGACAGGGGAGGGAACAGATACGCAGTATTTT. This codes for CATSRTGEGTDTQYF.